This T cell receptor beta chain was observed in a study of CD8 T cells in ankylosing spondylitis. The study's findings and limits: A CD8+ phenotype characterized the disease-linked clones, which were relatively rare in peripheral blood. The study looked at matched synovial fluid samples from ankylosing spondylitis patients. Disease-linked clones were reported to be significantly enriched there. It appeared that ankylosing spondylitis blood was characterized by a TCR beta motif of several highly homologous variants.

Quantitative 5'-RACE with molecular barcodes produced the TCR beta libraries. Via MiXCR, TCRdb re-called the 5' RACE reads, giving one row per CDR3 protein. Of 390,000 or so distinct CDR3 sequences detected, about 20% appear once; the ten largest clones hold 15% to 20%. Worth noting for this clonotype: Its specificity is not known.

CDR1 is SGHTA and CDR2 is FQGTGA in the germline V gene. The CDR3 is made up of 13 amino acids. V gave up 5 bases and J gave up 7 bases, with 14 bases separating them. The TCR originated in a male donor with ankylosing spondylitis. The chain joins TRBV7-3 to TRBJ1-1, with D maybe TRBD1 (5 bases). The sample comprised blood, either unsorted or a sorted T cell fraction (not recorded which). DNA of the CDR3: TGTGCCAGCAGCGCCCAACCGAGGGGTGAAGCTTTCTTT. Protein: CASSAQPRGEAFF.